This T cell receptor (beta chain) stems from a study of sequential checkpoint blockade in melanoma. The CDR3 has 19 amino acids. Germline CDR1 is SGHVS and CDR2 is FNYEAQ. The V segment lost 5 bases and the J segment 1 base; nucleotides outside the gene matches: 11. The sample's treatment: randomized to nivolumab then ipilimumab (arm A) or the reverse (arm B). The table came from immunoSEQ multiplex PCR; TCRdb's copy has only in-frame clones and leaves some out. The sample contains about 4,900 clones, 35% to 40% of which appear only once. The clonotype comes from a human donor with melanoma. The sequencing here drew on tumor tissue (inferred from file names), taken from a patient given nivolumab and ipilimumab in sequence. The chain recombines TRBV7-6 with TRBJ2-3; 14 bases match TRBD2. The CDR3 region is CASSRWGTSGRGGTDTQYF. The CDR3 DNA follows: TGTGCCAGCAGCAGATGGGGGACTAGCGGGAGAGGGGGCACAGATACGCAGTATTTT.